This TCR beta chain was sequenced for a study of blood T cell repertoires in COVID-19. Study information: Sample material is recorded as cDNA or gDNA derived from T cells, B-cell-depleted T cells, or PBMCs.

Sequenced by immunoSEQ multiplex PCR; TCRdb stores in-frame clones only, minus some. The data show roughly 250,000 clones, around 89% seen once. Germline V gene data show CDR1 as SGHTS and CDR2 as YDEGEE. V shed 1 base, J shed 15 bases, and the junction held 10 bases outside the gene matches. The CDR3 is 13 residues long. Ages ranged from about 18 to 89 years, with residence in 20 to 30 US areas. Participant-given clinical history determined each cohort assignment. Exposed volunteers were people who met a COVID-19 case within 2 weeks before study entry. The chain combines TRBV5-8 with TRBJ2-1; 7 bases fit TRBD1. The sequence came from a man aged 50 to 59 who had been exposed to COVID-19. Sequenced sample: PBMCs or T cells enriched from blood (not recorded which). CDR3: CASSLNRGMTAFF. The CDR3 DNA reads TGTGCCAGCAGCTTGAACAGGGGAATGACTGCGTTCTTC.